These T cell receptor beta chains were read from a single sample in a study of OX40 agonist ivuxolimab in advanced cancers. Here immunoSEQ multiplex PCR was the method, and the copy in TCRdb shows in-frame clones only, minus some. In the table there are about 120,000 clones, around 93% of which are singletons. The sample was CD4+ or CD8+ T cells sorted from blood, taken in a trial of the OX40 agonist ivuxolimab. Receptors were obtained from an adult with an advanced solid tumor such as melanoma, head and neck, liver or kidney cancer. The CDR3 runs from the conserved cysteine through the conserved F or W. A D gene is named only where the DNA matches it firmly. Clone size is shown for a subset of rows, as once, few, many or a class of expanded clone.

V gene	D gene	clone size	J gene	CDR3 length	CDR3 DNA	CDR3 protein
TRBV6-5	TRBD2	once	TRBJ2-4	14	TGTGCCAGCAGTTACGGTGGGAGGGTAGACATTCAGTACTTC	CASSYGGRVDIQYF
TRBV7-3	TRBD1	-	TRBJ1-1	15	TGTGCCAGCAGCTTAACGACAGGGGTAAACACTGAAGCTTTCTTT	CASSLTTGVNTEAFF
TRBV9	-	-	TRBJ1-1	16	TGTGCCAGCAGCGTAGGCTATGCGACGTGGAACACTGAAGCTTTCTTT	CASSVGYATWNTEAFF
TRBV4-1	TRBD2	-	TRBJ2-7	14	TGCGCCAGCAGCCAAGCGACTAGCGGCTACGAGCAGTACTTC	CASSQATSGYEQYF
TRBV18	-	-	TRBJ1-4	14	TGTGCCAGCTCACCACCAAGCGGGTTTGAAAAACTGTTTTTT	CASSPPSGFEKLFF
TRBV7-3	TRBD1	-	TRBJ2-3	17	TGTGCCAGCAGCCTTACAGGGGTGGGTGTTCGGACAGATACGCAGTATTTT	CASSLTGVGVRTDTQYF
TRBV9	-	-	TRBJ2-1	16	TGTGCCAGCAGCGCCACCGGGGGCTCCGGGTCGAATGAGCAGTTCTTC	CASSATGGSGSNEQFF
TRBV6-1	-	few	TRBJ1-2	13	TGTGCCAGCAGAACAGGGCTGGGCTATGGCTACACCTTC	CASRTGLGYGYTF
TRBV18	-	-	TRBJ2-4	14	TGTGCCAGCTCACCATACACATTGCAAAACCATCAGTACTTC	CASSPYTLQNHQYF
TRBV28	-	-	TRBJ2-1	12	TGTGCCAGCAGTTTTCCCTTAGCGGAGCAGTTCTTC	CASSFPLAEQFF
TRBV12-5	-	-	TRBJ2-5	11	TGTGCTAGTGGTTTGTACGAGACCCAGTACTTC	CASGLYETQYF
TRBV6-1	-	-	TRBJ1-5	13	TGTGCCAGCGGCGCCACAGTCGATCAGCCCCAGCATTTT	CASGATVDQPQHF
TRBV15	-	-	TRBJ1-4	14	TGTGCCACCAGCAGAGATTTGGGGTTTGAAAAACTGTTTTTT	CATSRDLGFEKLFF
TRBV7-2	-	-	TRBJ1-2	14	TGTGCCAGCGGGGGGAGGGGTCTCAACTATGGCTACACCTTC	CASGGRGLNYGYTF
TRBV5-5	TRBD2	-	TRBJ2-3	18	TGTGCCAGCAGCTTGACAGCGGGGGCCATATACAATCAAGATACGCAGTATTTT	CASSLTAGAIYNQDTQYF
TRBV20-1	-	-	TRBJ1-3	11	TGCAGTGCTGGAGCGGGAAACACCATATATTTT	CSAGAGNTIYF
TRBV7-3	-	-	TRBJ2-5	14	TGTGCCAGCAGCTTGGCTGGGGGCGGAGAGACCCAGTACTTC	CASSLAGGGETQYF
TRBV5-1	TRBD2	-	TRBJ2-1	18	TGCGCCAGCTCGCGGACTAGCGGGGGTTGGGGCTCCTACAATGAGCAGTTCTTC	CASSRTSGGWGSYNEQFF
TRBV30	-	-	TRBJ2-1	14	TGTGCCTGGCGGGAGCTAGCGCCCTACAATGAGCAGTTCTTC	CAWRELAPYNEQFF
TRBV27	-	-	TRBJ2-2	14	-	CASSVARGTGELFF
TRBV28	TRBD1	-	TRBJ2-7	15	TGTGCCAGCAGTTTGTCCGGGACAGGGAGGCACGAGCAGTACTTC	CASSLSGTGRHEQYF
TRBV14	-	-	TRBJ2-3	15	TGTGCCAGCAGCCAAGGAGGGAGAATCGCAGATACGCAGTATTTT	CASSQGGRIADTQYF
TRBV19	TRBD1	-	TRBJ1-2	14	TGTGCCAGTAGGGTAACCGGGACAGCTATTGGCTACACCTTC	CASRVTGTAIGYTF
TRBV2	-	-	TRBJ2-7	16	TGTGCCAGCCCACTACCAGGGGACCCCCTCTCCTACGAGCAGTACTTC	CASPLPGDPLSYEQYF
TRBV9	TRBD1	once	TRBJ2-1	15	TGTGCCAGCAGCGCGACAGGGGGCATAAGCAATGAGCAGTTCTTC	CASSATGGISNEQFF
TRBV7-9	-	-	TRBJ2-2	17	TGTGCCAGCAGCCGCCACCTAACAAATGGGGGTACCGGGGAGCTGTTTTTT	CASSRHLTNGGTGELFF
TRBV7-2	-	-	TRBJ2-1	14	TGTGCCAGCAGCCAAGGGCACACCTACAATGAGCAGTTCTTC	CASSQGHTYNEQFF
TRBV5-1	TRBD1	-	TRBJ1-1	15	TGCGCCAGCGGGATAGGACAGGCTGAACAGGGTGAAGCTTTCTTT	CASGIGQAEQGEAFF
TRBV7-6	-	-	TRBJ1-6	15	TGTGCCAGCAGCCCTCCCGGGATGGTGGGTTCACCCCTCCACTTT	CASSPPGMVGSPLHF
TRBV7-2	-	once	TRBJ1-1	15	TGTGCCAGCAGACTATTGACAGTGGGGAACACTGAAGCTTTCTTT	CASRLLTVGNTEAFF
TRBV28	-	-	TRBJ1-5	15	TGTGCCAGCACCCTGGGGATCTATAGCAATCAGCCCCAGCATTTT	CASTLGIYSNQPQHF
TRBV6-6	-	-	TRBJ1-1	15	TGTGCCAGCAGTTACTCGGGTGGACAGTACACTGAAGCTTTCTTT	CASSYSGGQYTEAFF
TRBV7-9	TRBD2	-	TRBJ2-3	14	TGTGCCAGCAGCTTTCGGGAGGGCACAGATACGCAGTATTTT	CASSFREGTDTQYF
TRBV11-3	-	once	TRBJ2-2	13	TGTGCCAGCAGCTTAGACACGGTCCCGGAGCTGTTTTTT	CASSLDTVPELFF
TRBV7-9	-	-	TRBJ2-7	14	TGTGCCAGCAGCATTAATGCTTACTCCTACGAGCAGTACTTC	CASSINAYSYEQYF
TRBV19	TRBD1	-	TRBJ1-4	16	TGTGCCAGTAGTAGGGGGACAGGGGGGATCGATGAAAAACTGTTTTTT	CASSRGTGGIDEKLFF
TRBV19	-	-	TRBJ1-2	16	TGTGCCAGTACCGCAACCGGACTAACCTCTAACTATGGCTACACCTTC	CASTATGLTSNYGYTF
TRBV10-1	TRBD2	-	TRBJ2-1	15	TGCGCCAGCAGTGAGTCCGCGGGGGACTACAATGAGCAGTTCTTC	CASSESAGDYNEQFF
TRBV6-5	-	-	TRBJ1-4	16	TGTGCCAGCAGTTACAATTTCAGACAGCCGAATGAAAAACTGTTTTTT	CASSYNFRQPNEKLFF
TRBV4-2	-	-	TRBJ2-1	14	TGTGCCAGCAGCCAACCATCCGGGAGCCGGGAGCAGTTCTTC	CASSQPSGSREQFF
TRBV5-1	-	-	TRBJ2-6	18	TGCGCCAGCAGCTTGGTGGCAGGGAATTTCCCTGGGGCCAACGTCCTGACTTTC	CASSLVAGNFPGANVLTF
TRBV5-1	TRBD1	-	TRBJ1-4	14	TGCGCCAGCAGCTCCGGACAGGGATTTGAAAAACTGTTTTTT	CASSSGQGFEKLFF
TRBV5-6	-	-	TRBJ2-2	17	TGTGCCAGCAGCTCAACAGGGTTGACCCGGAACACCGGGGAGCTGTTTTTT	CASSSTGLTRNTGELFF
TRBV19	TRBD2	-	TRBJ2-5	16	TGTGCCAGTAGTATAGCCCACGGGGGGGCCTCAGAGACCCAGTACTTC	CASSIAHGGASETQYF
TRBV20-1	TRBD1	-	TRBJ2-1	11	TGCAGTGCTCCCAGGGGGAATGAGCAGTTCTTC	CSAPRGNEQFF
TRBV29-1	-	few	TRBJ2-7	15	TGCAGCGTTGTTTCCCTCCGGGACATCGGTTACGAGCAGTACTTC	CSVVSLRDIGYEQYF
TRBV5-4	-	-	TRBJ2-3	15	TGTGCCAGCAGCTTTCTAGTAGGGAGCACAGATACGCAGTATTTT	CASSFLVGSTDTQYF
TRBV2	-	-	TRBJ2-3	13	TGTGCCAGCAGGGGGGTAGGGGCAGATACGCAGTATTTT	CASRGVGADTQYF
TRBV5-7	-	-	TRBJ2-7	8	TGTGCCAGCAGCTTGGGGGCCTTC	CASSLGAF
TRBV5-4	TRBD2	-	TRBJ2-3	15	TGTGCCAGTAGACTAGCGGCGTCTAGCACAGATACGCAGTATTTT	CASRLAASSTDTQYF
TRBV15	-	once	TRBJ2-6	13	TGTGCCGCTCAGAGGACTGGGGCCAACGTCCTGACTTTC	CAAQRTGANVLTF
TRBV29-1	TRBD1	once	TRBJ2-3	15	TGCAGCGTACCCGCCCGACAGGGGGTAGCAGATACGCAGTATTTT	CSVPARQGVADTQYF
TRBV4-3	-	-	TRBJ2-3	14	TGCGCCAGCAGCCTACAGGGAAGCACAGATACGCAGTATTTT	CASSLQGSTDTQYF